This TCR beta chain was recovered during a study of blood T cell repertoires in COVID-19. Turning to the study itself: T cells, B-cell-depleted T cells, or PBMCs provided the cDNA or gDNA that served as material.

Methods used by the authors: It was from reference gene primer amplification that nucleated cell counts were estimated. Assay: immunoSEQ multiplex PCR; the TCRdb copy retains only in-frame clones and omits some. V and J calls and clone size come straight from that table; D and trimming were deduced from the DNA. The sample includes tens of thousands of clones, approximately 82% of them seen just once. The CDR3 has 14 residues. With 4 bases removed from V and 3 bases from J, the gap between germline ends came to 12 bases. Germline lookup yields CDR1 MNHEY and CDR2 SVGAGI. Sequenced sample: peripheral blood. This chain uses TRBV6-5 with TRBJ1-2; D might be TRBD1 (6 bases). This clonotype was sampled from a human donor in a cohort sampled during active COVID-19. CDR3 sequence: CASSSGGADYGYTF. The CDR3 bases are TGTGCCAGCAGTTCTGGGGGGGCGGACTATGGCTACACCTTC.